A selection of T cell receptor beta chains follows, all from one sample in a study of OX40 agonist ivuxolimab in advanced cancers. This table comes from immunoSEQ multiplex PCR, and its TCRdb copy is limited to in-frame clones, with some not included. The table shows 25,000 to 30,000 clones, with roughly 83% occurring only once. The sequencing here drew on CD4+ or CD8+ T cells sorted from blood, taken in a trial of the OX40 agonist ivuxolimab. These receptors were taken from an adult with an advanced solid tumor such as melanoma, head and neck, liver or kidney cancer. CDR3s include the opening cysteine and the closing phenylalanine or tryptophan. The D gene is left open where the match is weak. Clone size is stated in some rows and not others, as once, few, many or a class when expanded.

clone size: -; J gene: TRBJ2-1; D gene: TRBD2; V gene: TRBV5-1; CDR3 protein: CASSLAAGGYNEQFF; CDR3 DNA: TGCGCCAGCAGCTTGGCAGCGGGGGGCTACAATGAGCAGTTCTTC
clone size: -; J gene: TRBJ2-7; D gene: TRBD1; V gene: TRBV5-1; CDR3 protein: CASSLRTGAYEQYF; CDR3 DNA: TGCGCCAGCAGCTTGCGGACAGGGGCCTACGAGCAGTACTTC
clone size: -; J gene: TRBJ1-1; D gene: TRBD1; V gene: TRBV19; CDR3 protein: CATRTSGTANTEAFF; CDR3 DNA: TGTGCCACTAGAACCTCCGGGACAGCCAACACTGAAGCTTTCTTT
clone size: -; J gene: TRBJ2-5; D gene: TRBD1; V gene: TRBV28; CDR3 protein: CASTLTQGAWETQYF; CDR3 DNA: TGTGCCAGCACCCTGACGCAGGGGGCTTGGGAGACCCAGTACTTC
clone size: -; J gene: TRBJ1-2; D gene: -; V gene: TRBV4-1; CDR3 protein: CASSQVGAGANYGYTF; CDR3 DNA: TGCGCCAGCAGCCAAGTTGGAGCAGGGGCTAACTATGGCTACACCTTC
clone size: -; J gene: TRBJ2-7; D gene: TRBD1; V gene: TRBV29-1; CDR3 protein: CSVRGQGREKYF; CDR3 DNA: TGCAGCGTGAGGGGGCAGGGGAGAGAAAAGTACTTC
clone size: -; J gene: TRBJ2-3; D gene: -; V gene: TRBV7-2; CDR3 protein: CASSLVTASTDTQYF; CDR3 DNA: TGTGCCAGCAGCCTGGTGACAGCTAGCACAGATACGCAGTATTTT
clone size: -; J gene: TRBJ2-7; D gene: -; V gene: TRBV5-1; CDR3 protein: CASSLAGATVYEQYF; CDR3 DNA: TGCGCCAGCAGCTTGGCGGGGGCGACCGTTTACGAGCAGTACTTC
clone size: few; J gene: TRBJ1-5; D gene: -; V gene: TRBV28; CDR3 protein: CASNLRGGSNQPQHF; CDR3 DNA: TGTGCCAGCAACCTCCGGGGTGGGAGCAATCAGCCCCAGCATTTT
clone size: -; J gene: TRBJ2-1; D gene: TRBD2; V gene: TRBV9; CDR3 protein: CASSPSGSPYNEQFF; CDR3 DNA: TGTGCCAGCAGCCCAAGCGGGAGCCCCTACAATGAGCAGTTCTTC
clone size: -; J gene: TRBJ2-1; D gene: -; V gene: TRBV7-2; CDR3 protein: CASSFTGLDTNEQFF; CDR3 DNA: TGTGCCAGCAGCTTCACGGGACTGGACACCAATGAGCAGTTCTTC
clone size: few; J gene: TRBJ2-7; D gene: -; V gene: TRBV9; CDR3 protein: CASSVEDGTYEQYF; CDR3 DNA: TGTGCCAGCAGCGTAGAAGACGGGACCTACGAGCAGTACTTC
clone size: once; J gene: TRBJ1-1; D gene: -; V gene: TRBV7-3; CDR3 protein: CASSSHGEAFF; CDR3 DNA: TGTGCCAGCAGTTCACATGGTGAAGCTTTCTTT
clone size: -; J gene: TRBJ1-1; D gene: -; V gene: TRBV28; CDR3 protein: CASSQTGNTEAFF; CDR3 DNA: TGTGCCAGCAGTCAAACTGGGAACACTGAAGCTTTCTTT
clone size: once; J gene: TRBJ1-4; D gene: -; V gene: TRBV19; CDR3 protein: CASPTLATNEKLFF; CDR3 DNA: TGTGCCAGCCCCACTCTTGCAACTAATGAAAAACTGTTTTTT
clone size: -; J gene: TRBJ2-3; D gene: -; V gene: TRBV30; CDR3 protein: CAWGRGAGTDTQYF; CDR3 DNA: TGTGCCTGGGGGAGGGGGGCTGGCACAGATACGCAGTATTTT
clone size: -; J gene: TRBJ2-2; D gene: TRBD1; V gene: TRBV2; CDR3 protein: CASSEDRGRMFAGELFF; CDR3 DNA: TGTGCCAGCAGCGAGGACAGGGGGCGAATGTTCGCCGGGGAGCTGTTTTTT
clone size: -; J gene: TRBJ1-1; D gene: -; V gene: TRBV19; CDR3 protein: CASSIGNTEAFF; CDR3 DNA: TGTGCCAGTAGTATCGGGAACACTGAAGCTTTCTTT
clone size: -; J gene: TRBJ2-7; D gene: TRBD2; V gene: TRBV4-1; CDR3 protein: CASSLSPSGAGEQYF; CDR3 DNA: TGCGCCAGCAGCCTCTCCCCGAGCGGAGCGGGGGAGCAGTACTTC
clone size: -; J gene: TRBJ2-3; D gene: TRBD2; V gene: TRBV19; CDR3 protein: CASSIIPASGGTDTQYF; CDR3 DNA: TGTGCCAGTAGTATAATCCCGGCTAGCGGGGGAACAGATACGCAGTATTTT
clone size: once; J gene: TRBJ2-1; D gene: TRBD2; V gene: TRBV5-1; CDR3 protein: CASSDVRSGDGSYNEQFF; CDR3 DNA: TGCGCCAGCAGCGACGTACGGAGCGGGGATGGGTCCTACAATGAGCAGTTCTTC
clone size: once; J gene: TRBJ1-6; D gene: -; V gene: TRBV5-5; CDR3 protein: CASSLVGGKGYSPLHF; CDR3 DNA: TGTGCCAGCAGCTTGGTGGGGGGGAAAGGGTATTCACCCCTCCACTTT
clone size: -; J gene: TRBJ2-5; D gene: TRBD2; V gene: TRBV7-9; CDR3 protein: CASSPATGLAKETQYF; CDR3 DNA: TGTGCCAGCAGCCCGGCTACGGGACTAGCGAAAGAGACCCAGTACTTC
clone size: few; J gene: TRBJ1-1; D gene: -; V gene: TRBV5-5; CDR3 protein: CASSSDATEAFF; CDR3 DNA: TGTGCCAGCAGCTCGGACGCGACTGAAGCTTTCTTT
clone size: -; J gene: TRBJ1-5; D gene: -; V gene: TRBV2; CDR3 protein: CASNRAGYNQPQHF; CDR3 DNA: TGTGCCAGCAACCGAGCGGGGTACAATCAGCCCCAGCATTTT
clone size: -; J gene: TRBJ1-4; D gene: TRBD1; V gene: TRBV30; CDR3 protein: CAWNSGQENEKLFF; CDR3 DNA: TGTGCCTGGAACTCGGGACAGGAGAATGAAAAACTGTTTTTT
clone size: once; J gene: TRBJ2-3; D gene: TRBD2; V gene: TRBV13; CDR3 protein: CASSLPSGGTDTQYF; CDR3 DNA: TGTGCCAGCAGCTTACCTAGCGGAGGGACAGATACGCAGTATTTT
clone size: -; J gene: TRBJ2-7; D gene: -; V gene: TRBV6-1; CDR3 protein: CASSPNHEQYF; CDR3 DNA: TGTGCCAGCAGTCCGAATCACGAGCAGTACTTC
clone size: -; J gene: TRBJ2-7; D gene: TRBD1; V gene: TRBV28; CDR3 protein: CASSLMAGGAYEQYF; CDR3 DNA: TGTGCCAGCAGTTTAATGGCAGGGGGCGCCTACGAGCAGTACTTC
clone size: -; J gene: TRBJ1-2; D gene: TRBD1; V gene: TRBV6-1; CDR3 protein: CASSEDRVIYGYTF; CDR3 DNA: TGTGCCAGCAGTGAGGACAGGGTGATCTATGGCTACACCTTC
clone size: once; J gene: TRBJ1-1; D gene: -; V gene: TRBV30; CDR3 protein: CAWSPPGRTEAFF; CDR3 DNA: TGTGCCTGGAGCCCACCGGGACGGACTGAAGCTTTCTTT
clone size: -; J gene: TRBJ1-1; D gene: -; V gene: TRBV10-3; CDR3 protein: CAIGNLEGTEAFF; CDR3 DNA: TGTGCCATCGGAAATCTTGAGGGGACTGAAGCTTTCTTT
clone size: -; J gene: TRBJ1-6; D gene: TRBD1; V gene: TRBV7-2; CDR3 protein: CASRAGTVNSPLHF; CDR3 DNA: TGTGCCAGCAGGGCCGGGACAGTGAATTCACCCCTCCACTTT
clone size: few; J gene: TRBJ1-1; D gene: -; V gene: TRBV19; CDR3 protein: CATRTEQNTEAFF; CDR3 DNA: TGTGCCACCCGGACAGAACAAAACACTGAAGCTTTCTTT
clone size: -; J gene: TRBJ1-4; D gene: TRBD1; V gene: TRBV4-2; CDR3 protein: CASSEGQGGDVTNEKLFF; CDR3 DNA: TGTGCCAGCAGCGAAGGACAGGGCGGTGATGTAACTAATGAAAAACTGTTTTTT
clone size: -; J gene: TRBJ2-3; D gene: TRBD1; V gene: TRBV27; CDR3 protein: CASSLRSGGVLDTQYF; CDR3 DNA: TGTGCCAGCAGTTTAAGGTCAGGGGGTGTTTTAGATACGCAGTATTTT
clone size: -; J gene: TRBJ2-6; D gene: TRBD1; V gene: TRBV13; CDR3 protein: CASSSGTGPGANVLTF; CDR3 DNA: TGTGCCAGCAGCTCCGGGACAGGGCCTGGGGCCAACGTCCTGACTTTC
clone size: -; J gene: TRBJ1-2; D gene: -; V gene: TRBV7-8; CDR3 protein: CASSPPGGANYGYTF; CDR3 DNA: TGTGCCAGCAGCCCGCCTGGTGGGGCGAACTATGGCTACACCTTC
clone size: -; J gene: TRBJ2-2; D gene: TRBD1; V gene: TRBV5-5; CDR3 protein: CASSSSGGWTGELFF; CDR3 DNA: TGTGCCAGCAGCTCATCAGGGGGCTGGACCGGGGAGCTGTTTTTT
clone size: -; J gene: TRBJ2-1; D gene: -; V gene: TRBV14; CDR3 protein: CASSQVDGYYNEQFF; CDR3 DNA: TGTGCCAGCAGCCAAGTTGACGGGTACTACAATGAGCAGTTCTTC
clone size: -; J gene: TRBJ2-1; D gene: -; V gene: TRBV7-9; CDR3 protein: CASRSGEGRNEQFF; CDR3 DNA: TGTGCCAGCAGGTCGGGCGAAGGCAGGAATGAGCAGTTCTTC
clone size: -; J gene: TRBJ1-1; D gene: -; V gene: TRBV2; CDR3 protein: CASSDWKGNTEAFF; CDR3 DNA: TGTGCCAGCAGTGACTGGAAGGGGAACACTGAAGCTTTCTTT